The rows below give T cell receptor beta chains drawn from one sample of a study of cytomegalovirus exposure and HLA in healthy donors. The data were produced by immunoSEQ multiplex PCR, yet TCRdb's version contains in-frame clones alone and is incomplete. The sample includes around 190,000 clones, around 82% of them seen just once. Sequenced material: PBMCs. Receptors were obtained from a woman aged 25 to 39 in good health and CMV-seronegative. Each CDR3 is given with its conserved first and last residue. A D gene is named only where the DNA matches it firmly. Some rows mark clone size as missing; the rest say once, few, many or name a class of expanded clone.

J gene	D gene	V gene	clone size	CDR3 protein	CDR3 DNA
TRBJ1-2	-	TRBV18	-	CASSQQETGGYTF	TGTGCCAGCTCACAACAGGAGACGGGTGGCTACACCTTC
TRBJ2-5	-	TRBV2	once	CASSSRGVRETQYF	TGTGCCAGCAGTTCCAGGGGGGTACGAGAGACCCAGTACTTC
TRBJ2-1	-	TRBV29-1	-	CSVEDRENEQFF	TGCAGCGTTGAAGATCGGGAAAATGAGCAGTTCTTC
TRBJ2-1	TRBD2	TRBV7-9	-	CASSPGTSGNNEQFF	TGTGCCAGCAGCCCCGGGACTAGCGGCAACAATGAGCAGTTCTTC
TRBJ1-2	-	TRBV19	-	CASSTGSNYGYTF	TGTGCCAGTAGCACAGGGAGTAACTATGGCTACACCTTC
TRBJ2-7	TRBD1	TRBV5-6	-	CASSRRRTGEYEQYF	TGTGCCAGCAGCCGCCGCCGGACAGGGGAATACGAGCAGTACTTC
TRBJ2-7	-	TRBV6-5	-	CASSLQGYEQYF	TGTGCCAGCAGTTTACAGGGCTACGAGCAGTACTTC
TRBJ2-7	TRBD1	TRBV5-1	few	CASSPGTGDYEQYF	TGCGCCAGCAGCCCCGGGACAGGGGATTACGAGCAGTACTTC
TRBJ2-7	TRBD1	TRBV7-9	once	CASSSLTGGPYEQYF	TGTGCCAGCAGCTCCCTGACAGGGGGTCCCTACGAGCAGTACTTC
TRBJ2-2	-	TRBV6-5	few	CASSLIAGELFF	TGTGCCAGCAGCTTAATTGCCGGGGAGCTGTTTTTT
TRBJ1-5	-	TRBV15	-	CATSRDLGGSGNQPQHF	TGTGCCACCAGCAGAGACCTGGGGGGGTCAGGCAATCAGCCCCAGCATTTT
TRBJ2-1	TRBD2	TRBV27	-	CASSPDGGASYNEQFF	TGTGCCAGCAGTCCAGACGGGGGGGCCTCCTACAATGAGCAGTTCTTC
TRBJ2-7	TRBD2	TRBV27	-	CASSFRLAAYEQYF	TGTGCCAGCAGTTTCCGTCTAGCGGCCTACGAGCAGTACTTC
TRBJ2-3	TRBD2	TRBV6-5	once	CASSYSGLAGGDTQYF	TGTGCCAGCAGTTACTCAGGACTAGCGGGAGGAGATACGCAGTATTTT
TRBJ2-1	TRBD2	TRBV14	once	CASSPAKGRGGVRYEQFF	TGTGCCAGCAGCCCAGCGAAAGGTCGCGGGGGGGTGCGGTATGAGCAGTTCTTC
TRBJ1-5	-	TRBV28	-	CASSLGPPRQPQHF	TGTGCCAGCAGTTTAGGGCCCCCCAGACAGCCCCAGCATTTT
TRBJ2-7	TRBD2	TRBV6-1	-	CASSTLGGTTYKQYF	TGTGCCAGCAGTACCCTCGGGGGGACTACCTACAAGCAGTACTTC
TRBJ2-7	-	TRBV27	-	CASSLFVPPTYEQYF	TGTGCCAGCAGTTTATTCGTACCTCCTACCTACGAGCAGTACTTC
TRBJ2-7	TRBD1	TRBV11-2	-	CASSSGTGDYEQYF	TGTGCCAGCAGCTCCGGGACAGGGGACTACGAGCAGTACTTC
TRBJ2-1	TRBD2	TRBV4-1	-	CASSSPLAGDEQFF	TGCGCCAGCAGCTCACCTTTAGCGGGAGATGAGCAGTTCTTC
TRBJ2-5	TRBD2	TRBV30	-	CAWKGPKRDYQETQYF	TGTGCCTGGAAAGGCCCGAAGCGGGACTACCAAGAGACCCAGTACTTC
TRBJ2-1	TRBD2	TRBV4-1	-	CASSQEFLAGKFEQFF	TGCGCCAGCAGCCAAGAGTTTCTAGCGGGAAAATTTGAGCAGTTCTTC
TRBJ2-5	TRBD2	TRBV2	-	CASSLSGSRGETQYF	TGTGCCAGCAGCCTCAGCGGGAGTAGGGGAGAGACCCAGTACTTC
TRBJ2-5	-	TRBV7-6	-	CASSPYRAETQYF	TGTGCCAGCAGCCCTTACAGGGCGGAGACCCAGTACTTC
TRBJ1-2	-	TRBV28	-	CASSVQRRVSNYGYTF	TGTGCCAGCAGTGTCCAGAGGAGGGTTTCAAACTATGGCTACACCTTC
TRBJ2-7	-	TRBV15	-	CATSRLTNSYEQYF	TGTGCCACCAGCCGACTCACAAATTCCTACGAGCAGTACTTC
TRBJ2-5	-	TRBV28	few	CASSPWTHREETQYF	TGTGCCAGCAGTCCCTGGACCCACAGGGAAGAGACCCAGTACTTC
TRBJ2-2	TRBD1	TRBV7-9	-	CASSLGTGLPGELFF	TGTGCCAGCAGCTTAGGGACAGGGTTGCCCGGGGAGCTGTTTTTT
TRBJ1-1	-	TRBV10-1	-	CASSSPHFTEAFF	TGCGCCAGCAGTTCCCCCCATTTCACTGAAGCTTTCTTT
TRBJ1-1	-	TRBV7-9	few	CASSLDPGNTEAFF	TGTGCCAGCAGCTTAGATCCAGGCAACACTGAAGCTTTCTTT
TRBJ1-2	-	TRBV9	once	CASSPWTVAHYGYTF	TGTGCCAGCAGCCCTTGGACAGTAGCCCACTATGGCTACACCTTC
TRBJ2-2	TRBD1	TRBV19	-	CASNRLQGRLWTGELFF	TGTGCCAGTAATCGGTTACAGGGGCGTCTATGGACCGGGGAGCTGTTTTTT
TRBJ1-2	-	TRBV20-1	-	CSARVGYGYTF	TGCAGTGCTAGAGTCGGCTATGGCTACACCTTC
TRBJ2-7	TRBD1	TRBV28	-	CASSDSGTGGYEQYF	TGTGCCAGCAGTGACTCCGGGACAGGGGGCTACGAGCAGTACTTC
TRBJ1-1	TRBD1	TRBV5-1	-	CASSLPGTGGTEAFF	TGCGCCAGCAGCTTGCCCGGGACAGGGGGAACTGAAGCTTTCTTT
TRBJ2-3	-	TRBV5-4	-	CASSLVRGDTDTQYF	TGTGCCAGCAGCTTGGTTAGGGGTGACACAGATACGCAGTATTTT
TRBJ2-7	-	TRBV29-1	once	CSAGMAGLAYEQYF	TGCAGCGCCGGAATGGCGGGGCTAGCCTACGAGCAGTACTTC
TRBJ1-4	-	TRBV21-1	-	CASSPEQGEEGTNEKLFF	TGTGCCAGCAGCCCCGAACAGGGGGAGGAAGGAACTAATGAAAAACTGTTTTTT
TRBJ1-1	-	TRBV5-6	-	CASSLVHEAFF	TGTGCCAGCAGCTTGGTTCATGAAGCTTTCTTT
TRBJ2-7	-	TRBV11-2	-	CASSLRTGRRGEQYF	TGTGCCAGCAGCTTACGCACCGGACGGAGGGGCGAGCAGTACTTC
TRBJ2-1	TRBD2	TRBV5-1	-	CASSLFSGGARNEQFF	TGCGCCAGCAGCTTGTTTAGCGGGGGGGCCCGGAATGAGCAGTTCTTC
TRBJ1-1	-	TRBV6-5	-	CASSPSRVTEAFF	TGTGCCAGCAGTCCATCGAGGGTGACTGAAGCTTTCTTT
TRBJ2-5	TRBD1	TRBV27	few	CASSFRQGGETQYF	TGTGCCAGCAGTTTCCGACAGGGTGGAGAGACCCAGTACTTC
TRBJ1-4	-	TRBV7-9	-	CASSLSQGGNEKLFF	TGTGCCAGCAGCTTATCTCAGGGCGGTAATGAAAAACTGTTTTTT
TRBJ2-1	-	TRBV19	-	CASRDRSYNEQFF	TGTGCCAGTAGGGACAGATCTTACAATGAGCAGTTCTTC
TRBJ2-1	TRBD2	TRBV15	-	CATSRATGLAVPYNEQFF	TGTGCCACCAGCAGAGCCACGGGACTAGCGGTCCCCTACAATGAGCAGTTCTTC
TRBJ1-1	-	TRBV19	-	CASLTTYPAEAFF	TGTGCCAGTTTAACCACATATCCAGCTGAAGCTTTCTTT
TRBJ2-3	-	TRBV7-9	-	CASSLRQTDTQYF	TGTGCCAGCAGCTTAAGACAGACAGATACGCAGTATTTT